The present T cell receptor (beta chain) was sequenced within a study of cytotoxic CD8 clonotypes in ibrutinib-treated CLL. CDR1 is LGHNA and CDR2 is YSLEER in the germline V gene. The V segment lost 3 bases and the J segment 1 base; nucleotides outside the gene matches: 8. CDR3 length: 17 amino acids. The planned depth of sequencing spanned 1 in 200,000 to 1 in 1 million T cells. TCRdb's copy holds only in-frame clones and misses some; the assay was immunoSEQ multiplex PCR. The sample has 140,000 to 150,000 clones, more than 75% seen once. The chain uses TRBV4-3 and TRBJ2-1; 8 bases fit TRBD2. The receptor comes from a human donor with chronic lymphocytic leukemia. Sample: PBMCs, taken after 24 months of ibrutinib treatment. The CDR3: CASSQGHTSGSYNEQFF. CDR3 nucleotide sequence: TGCGCCAGCAGCCAGGGTCACACTAGCGGTTCCTACAATGAGCAGTTCTTC.